This passage covers 25 T cell receptor beta chains from one sample sequenced in a study of blood T cell repertoires in COVID-19 (dated by TCRdb to the early 2020s). Library construction relied on the immunoSEQ multiplex PCR assay. Imported from immuneACCESS, the table was reduced by TCRdb to in-frame sequences with V and J called. These copies leave out some clones; in studies compared against another copy, an unresolved V gene accounts for under half, and the cause of the remainder is not known. In this sample the table shows more than 450,000 clones, around 87% of which occur a single time. Of the sample, 0.7% falls within the top ten clones. The sequenced sample consisted of PBMCs or T cells enriched from blood (not recorded which). The receptors here all came from a young woman who had recovered from COVID-19.

The chain employs TRBV24-1 and TRBJ2-3; 7 bases fit TRBD1. Germline V gene sequence: CDR1 KGHDR, CDR2 SFDVKD. The V gene end was trimmed by 4 bases and the J gene end by 2 bases; junction bases not matched to a gene: 5. The CDR3 totals 15 residues. The CDR3 DNA follows: TGTGCCACCAGTGACCGGGACAGACACACAGATACGCAGTATTTT. Its protein is CATSDRDRHTDTQYF.

Only one count was recorded for this clone. The chain joins TRBV28 to TRBJ2-7, with a tentative D call TRBD1 (6 bases). Germline V CDR1 and CDR2: MDHEN, SYDVKM. Trimming took off 7 bases at V and 2 bases at J, with 9 bases between the two ends. The CDR3 contains 12 residues. The chain's CDR3 is CASKQGAYEQYF. The CDR3 DNA sequence: TGTGCCAGCAAACAGGGTGCCTACGAGCAGTACTTC.

This rearrangement joins TRBV11-2 to TRBJ2-3; D not resolved. This CDR3 has 11 amino acids. In germline, CDR1 is SGHAT, CDR2 FQNNGV. V lost 5 bases to trimming and J lost 8 bases, with 8 bases between them. CDR3 amino acids: CASSPPGTQYF. The CDR3 DNA reads TGTGCCAGCAGCCCCCCGGGTACGCAGTATTTT.

The V call is TRBV7-2, the J call TRBJ2-7; the D gene is possibly TRBD1 (6 bases). CDR1 is SGHTA, CDR2 FQGNSA, per germline. This CDR3 region has 15 residues. The ends were cut back, 2 bases at V and 5 bases at J, with 16 bases in the middle. The CDR3 loop reads CASSLHFGQSHEQYF. Here the CDR3 DNA reads TGTGCCAGCAGCTTACATTTTGGACAGTCTCACGAGCAGTACTTC.

The chain links TRBV6-5 to TRBJ1-1; D possibly corresponds to TRBD1 (6 bases). The CDR3 runs to 15 residues. The germline V and J ends were trimmed by 0 bases and 5 bases, with 13 bases remaining between them. CDR1 is MNHEY, CDR2 SVGAGI, per germline. The CDR3 sequence is CASSYSAGVETEAFF. CDR3 sequence (DNA): TGTGCCAGCAGTTACTCAGCAGGGGTTGAGACTGAAGCTTTCTTT.

The chain combines TRBV4-1 with TRBJ1-4; unclear D gene. V was cut by 4 bases and J by 4 bases, with 13 bases left in between. This CDR3 is built from 15 residues. Germline V gene sequence: CDR1 MGHRA, CDR2 YSYEKL. The DNA of the CDR3 is TGCGCCAGCAGCCCAAACACGGGGATTAATGAAAAACTGTTTTTT. It translates to CASSPNTGINEKLFF.

The CDR3 region is CASSQDGGSGEKLFF. DNA for the CDR3: TGTGCCAGCAGCCAAGATGGGGGGTCAGGAGAAAAACTGTTTTTT. The chain joins TRBV3-1 (or the pseudogene TRBV3-2) to TRBJ1-4; possible D gene TRBD1, 5 bases. The CDR3 is made up of 15 amino acids. V was trimmed by 0 bases and J by 8 bases, leaving 13 bases between them. CDR1 and CDR2 from the germline V gene are LGHDT and YNNKEL (reference sequence).

The J gene is TRBJ1-1, the V gene TRBV18; no reliable D call. In germline, CDR1 is KGHSH, CDR2 LQKENI. The ends were cut back, 3 bases at V and 1 base at J, with 6 bases in the middle. The CDR3 has 13 residues. CDR3 sequence: CASSPTPNTEAFF. The CDR3, as DNA: TGTGCCAGCTCACCCACACCGAACACTGAAGCTTTCTTT.

This clone was seen just once. The chain is built from TRBV4-1 and TRBJ1-2, with D possibly being TRBD1 (6 bases). Trimming removed 4 bases from V and 2 bases from J, with 11 bases in between. There are 14 residues in the CDR3. CDR1 and CDR2 from the germline V gene are MGHRA and YSYEKL. The CDR3 is CASSRFRGNYGYTF. The CDR3 nucleotides read TGCGCCAGCAGCCGCTTCAGGGGCAACTATGGCTACACCTTC.

A few counts support this clone. Other nucleotide sequences in the sample specify the same CDR3. This chain joins TRBV29-1 and TRBJ2-2; tentatively, D is TRBD2 (7 bases). The ends were cut back, 1 base at V and 2 bases at J, with 14 bases in the middle. The CDR3 has 16 amino acids. Germline V CDR1 and CDR2: SQVTM, ANQGSEA. The CDR3 protein is CSVEGWGGLNTGELFF. The CDR3 coding sequence is TGCAGCGTTGAAGGTTGGGGGGGCTTAAACACCGGGGAGCTGTTTTTT.

V gene TRBV2 combines with J gene TRBJ1-2, with D hard to call. The CDR3 runs to 13 residues. The germline V and J ends were trimmed by 4 bases and 8 bases, with 14 bases remaining between them. The germline CDR1 and CDR2 sequences are SNHLY and FYNNEI. The CDR3 sequence is CASSVTTELGYTF. CDR3 bases: TGTGCCAGCAGTGTAACTACGGAGTTGGGCTACACCTTC. The entire variable domain, with the rest obtained from reference TRBV2 and TRBJ1-2, is as follows: EPEVTQTPSHQVTQMGQEVILRCVPISNHLYFYWYRQILGQKVEFLVSFYNNEISEKSEIFDDQFSVERPDGSNFTLKIRSTKLEDSAMYFCASSVTTELGYTFGSGTRLTVV.

This chain connects TRBV6-6 to TRBJ2-5; TRBD2 is a possible D gene (6 bases). The CDR3 length is 15 residues. The germline CDR1 and CDR2 sequences are MNHNY and SVGAGI (reference sequence). V was clipped by 2 bases and J by 5 bases, with 15 bases between them. This CDR3 reads CASSYLGGVGETQYF. CDR3 DNA sequence: TGTGCCAGCAGTTACCTAGGAGGGGTTGGGGAGACCCAGTACTTC.

This clone was seen only once. CDR3 sequence (DNA): TGCGCCAGCAGCCATATCCAGAGGTCAGCCGGGGAGCTGTTTTTT. Amino acid sequence: CASSHIQRSAGELFF. V is TRBV4-1 and J is TRBJ2-2; D ambiguous. In germline, CDR1 is MGHRA, CDR2 YSYEKL. V lost 3 bases and J 6 bases, leaving 14 bases between the germline ends. The CDR3 has 15 residues.

The table lists this clone with a count of one. The V gene is TRBV10-3, the J gene TRBJ1-1; 8 bases are a match to TRBD1. This CDR3 region has 14 residues. V lost 4 bases, J lost 1 base, and 2 bases stayed unmatched. Germline CDR1 is ENHRY and CDR2 is SYGVKD. This CDR3 reads CAISAGQENTEAFF. The CDR3 DNA sequence: TGTGCCATCAGTGCGGGACAGGAGAACACTGAAGCTTTCTTT.

The V call is TRBV11-2, the J call TRBJ2-7; 8 nucleotides match TRBD2. The CDR3 contains 15 residues. CDR1 and CDR2 from the germline V gene are SGHAT and FQNNGV. J was trimmed by 4 bases and V by 6 bases; bases with no gene match: 11. This CDR3 is CASRGLGTLGYEQYF. The CDR3, as DNA: TGTGCCAGCAGGGGACTAGGGACCCTTGGTTACGAGCAGTACTTC.

The rearrangement joins TRBV5-4 to TRBJ2-7; D might be TRBD1 (6 bases). V lost 4 bases and J lost 1, with 15 bases in between. Germline V CDR1 and CDR2: SGHNT, YYREEE (reference sequence). CDR3 length: 15 residues. In DNA form, the CDR3 reads TGTGCCAGCAGCCTGGACAGAACCCGTTCCTACGAGCAGTACTTC. It specifies CASSLDRTRSYEQYF. Complete variable domain (other parts from reference TRBV5-4 and TRBJ2-7): ETGVTQSPTHLIKTRGQQVTLRCSSQSGHNTVSWYQQALGQGPQFIFQYYREEENGRGNFPPRFSGLQFPNYSSELNVNALELDDSALYLCASSLDRTRSYEQYFGPGTRLTVT.

The chain carries TRBV6-5 and TRBJ1-6; D remains unclear. Germline V CDR1 and CDR2: MNHEY, SVGAGI. Trimming took off 7 bases at V and 12 bases at J, with 22 bases between the two ends. The CDR3 is 15 residues long. In DNA, the CDR3 is TGTGCCAGCACTCAAAGAGGGTCCAATAGAGGACCCCTCCACTTT. Translated, it gives CASTQRGSNRGPLHF.

The chain employs TRBV6-5 and TRBJ1-1; D gene ambiguous. With 2 bases removed from V and 0 bases from J, the gap between germline ends came to 13 bases. CDR1 is MNHEY and CDR2 is SVGAGI in the germline V gene. This CDR3 region has 16 residues. The CDR3 DNA reads TGTGCCAGCAGTTACCCCGAGGTCTTTATGAACACTGAAGCTTTCTTT. It translates to CASSYPEVFMNTEAFF.

CDR3 residues: CSVQLSSGNTIYF. The CDR3 DNA sequence: TGCAGCGTTCAATTGAGCTCTGGAAACACCATATATTTT. The chain carries TRBV29-1 and TRBJ1-3; D is ambiguous. CDR3 length: 13 amino acids. Germline V gene sequence: CDR1 SQVTM, CDR2 ANQGSEA. The V end was cut by 5 bases, the J end by 0 bases, with 8 bases between.

This chain connects TRBV6-5 to TRBJ1-2; 9 nucleotides align to TRBD1. V lost 6 bases and J lost 8; bases outside the gene matches: 10. The CDR3 covers 14 residues. Germline V gene lookup returns CDR1 MNHEY and CDR2 SVGAGI. CDR3 sequence (DNA): TGTGCCAGCAGGAGAACAGGGGGCGCGGAAGGCTACACCTTC. This gives the protein CASRRTGGAEGYTF.

This clone was seen a handful of times. The J gene is TRBJ2-1, the V gene TRBV24-1; tentative D call: TRBD2 (5 bases). V lost 4 bases, J lost 0 bases, and 9 bases lay in between. The CDR3 is made up of 15 amino acids. Germline assignment: CDR1 KGHDR and CDR2 SFDVKD. The CDR3 loop is CATSDPGVSYNEQFF. The CDR3 bases are TGTGCCACCAGTGACCCCGGGGTCTCCTACAATGAGCAGTTCTTC.

The chain has TRBV10-3 and TRBJ1-1; D is possibly TRBD1 (5 bases). V was cut by 4 bases and J by 1 base, with 22 bases left in between. CDR1 is ENHRY and CDR2 is SYGVKD in the germline V gene. This CDR3 spans 18 amino acids. CDR3 sequence: CAISGVNRGSGWNTEAFF. CDR3 nucleotides: TGTGCCATCAGTGGAGTGAACCGGGGGAGCGGTTGGAACACTGAAGCTTTCTTT.

This chain uses TRBV2 with TRBJ1-4; weak D call: TRBD1 (6 bases). This CDR3 contains 14 residues. With 3 bases removed from V and 7 bases from J, the gap between germline ends came to 12 bases. CDR1 SNHLY and CDR2 FYNNEI come from the germline V gene. The CDR3 sequence is CASSEGATGEKLFF. The DNA for the CDR3 is TGTGCCAGCAGTGAGGGGGCTACCGGTGAAAAACTGTTTTTT.

The rearrangement joins TRBV2 to TRBJ1-1; 7 bases match TRBD1. The germline V gene encodes CDR1 SNHLY and CDR2 FYNNEI. The CDR3 has 15 amino acids. Trimming took 5 bases from V and 1 from J; bases not matched to a gene: 7. In DNA, the CDR3 is TGTGCCAGCAGTCTACAGGGGCCTCGGAACACTGAAGCTTTCTTT. Translating gives CASSLQGPRNTEAFF.

The chain's CDR3 is CASSEPSTTTNEKLFF. DNA for the CDR3: TGCGCCAGCAGTGAACCGTCCACTACAACTAATGAAAAACTGTTTTTT. The chain employs TRBV10-1 and TRBJ1-4; no clear D gene. CDR1 and CDR2 from the germline V gene are WNHNN and SYGVQD (reference sequence). Between the trimmed V and J ends, which lost 3 bases and 0 bases, there was a span of 11 bases. This CDR3 region has 16 residues.